A selection of T cell receptor beta chains follows, all from one sample in a study of blood T cell repertoires in COVID-19. Clones were read by immunoSEQ multiplex PCR, and TCRdb kept only the in-frame ones, dropping some. The repertoire consists of approximately 440,000 clones, with 87% occurring once and the leading ten covering about 0.7%. Sequencing used PBMCs or T cells enriched from blood (not recorded which). These receptors were taken from a woman under 30 who had recovered from COVID-19. CDR3s include the opening cysteine and the closing phenylalanine or tryptophan. The D gene is left open where the match is weak.

>TRBJ1-2|TRBV5-5|.
CASSSYFNYGYTF
>TRBJ2-3|TRBV5-6|TRBD2
CASSFTSGLSTDTQYF
>TRBJ2-1|TRBV27|.
CASSYGGEQFF
>TRBJ1-1|TRBV11-3|.
CASQRGEETEAFF
>TRBJ1-1|TRBV30|.
CAWSAWAIKAEAFF
>TRBJ1-2|TRBV30|.
CAWSITQGWNGYTF
>TRBJ1-1|TRBV5-1|TRBD1
CASSPGQGRNTEAFF
>TRBJ1-2|TRBV3-1/TRBV3-2|.
CASSQTPTGTGYTF
>TRBJ2-3|TRBV6-5|TRBD1
CASSYFRTGGADTQYF
>TRBJ2-5|TRBV30|.
CAWSEVGGTQYF
>TRBJ2-3|TRBV7-2|.
CASSPRSGDTQYF
>TRBJ2-5|TRBV5-4|.
CASSLEYGADQETQYF
>TRBJ2-5|TRBV6-5|.
CASISSGRVQETQYF
>TRBJ1-1|TRBV5-6|.
CASSSSGRTEAFF
>TRBJ1-2|TRBV5-1|.
CASSLDGRENYGYTF
>TRBJ1-6|TRBV27|.
CASSLLLLNSPLHF
>TRBJ1-6|TRBV2|.
CASRDPTGGRPLHF
>TRBJ1-6|TRBV4-1|.
CASSQDGGSDNSPLHF
>TRBJ1-2|TRBV5-5|.
CASSRNGPGNYGYTF
>TRBJ2-1|TRBV27|TRBD2
CASSRGTSGTYNEQFF
>TRBJ2-1|TRBV5-8|TRBD2
CASSLGLAGYNEQFF
>TRBJ1-2|TRBV30|TRBD1
CACQDRGWGGYTF
>TRBJ2-3|TRBV6-4|TRBD2
CANSPERGPSSTDTQYF
>TRBJ2-3|TRBV19|TRBD2
CASTESILAGVQDTQYF
>TRBJ1-3|TRBV5-1|TRBD1
CASSSTGGDGNTIYF
>TRBJ1-2|TRBV6-1|TRBD1
CASSDTDRTRGYTF
>TRBJ2-3|TRBV5-1|.
CASSFDSYTDTQYF
>TRBJ2-5|TRBV7-2|TRBD1
CASSFNRGEETQYF
>TRBJ1-2|TRBV7-9|TRBD1
CASLLNTGDGYTF
>TRBJ2-2|TRBV2|.
CASSESLTGELFF
>TRBJ1-2|TRBV4-1|TRBD1
CASRRTGGGYGYTF
>TRBJ2-3|TRBV9|.
CASSVGGGETDTQYF
>TRBJ1-6|TRBV9|TRBD1
CASSPKGGTGDMSPLHF
>TRBJ1-1|TRBV7-9|.
CASSLASGEAAEAFF
>TRBJ2-2|TRBV30|TRBD2
CAWRPGGAERTGELFF
>TRBJ2-5|TRBV7-2|.
CASSLRREETQYF
>TRBJ1-1|TRBV19|.
CASSPLRGATEAFF
>TRBJ1-1|TRBV5-1|.
CASSLGAGETTEAFF
>TRBJ1-2|TRBV29-1|TRBD1
CSVLNLRDRGGYTF
>TRBJ1-6|TRBV13|TRBD1
CASSFRQGREGLNSPLHF
>TRBJ1-5|TRBV3-1/TRBV3-2|TRBD1
CASSPWTGDQPQHF
>TRBJ1-4|TRBV5-4|TRBD1
CASSLAGGQTEKLFF
>TRBJ1-1|TRBV28|.
CASSLSPGFEAFF
>TRBJ1-5|TRBV10-3|TRBD1
CAMGDREGQPQHF
>TRBJ1-5|TRBV15|.
CATSLWTAPNQPQHF
>TRBJ1-1|TRBV19|TRBD1
CASSRGQGSGTEAFF
>TRBJ1-6|TRBV6-5|.
CASSYVGGYNSPLHF
>TRBJ1-2|TRBV30|.
CAWSRPGMDGYTF
>TRBJ1-2|TRBV7-2|.
CASSAAQRQLFYGYTF
>TRBJ1-5|TRBV28|.
CASSLFSQPQHF
>TRBJ1-1|TRBV7-2|TRBD1
CASSLELGQAEAFF
>TRBJ1-6|TRBV10-3|.
CAIKGLGSPLHF
>TRBJ1-1|TRBV5-4|.
CASTLLMLGLPNTEAFF
>TRBJ1-1|TRBV5-6|.
CASTDQWEQAGRAFF
>TRBJ1-6|TRBV6-4|TRBD1
CASSSGTGGNSPLHF
>TRBJ1-5|TRBV28|.
CASRRFQGGSNQPQHF
>TRBJ1-2|TRBV4-1|.
CASSPEPDRNYGYTF
>TRBJ2-1|TRBV9|TRBD2
CASSAGTSGGVGFF
>TRBJ1-2|TRBV6-5|.
CASSYQGGYTF